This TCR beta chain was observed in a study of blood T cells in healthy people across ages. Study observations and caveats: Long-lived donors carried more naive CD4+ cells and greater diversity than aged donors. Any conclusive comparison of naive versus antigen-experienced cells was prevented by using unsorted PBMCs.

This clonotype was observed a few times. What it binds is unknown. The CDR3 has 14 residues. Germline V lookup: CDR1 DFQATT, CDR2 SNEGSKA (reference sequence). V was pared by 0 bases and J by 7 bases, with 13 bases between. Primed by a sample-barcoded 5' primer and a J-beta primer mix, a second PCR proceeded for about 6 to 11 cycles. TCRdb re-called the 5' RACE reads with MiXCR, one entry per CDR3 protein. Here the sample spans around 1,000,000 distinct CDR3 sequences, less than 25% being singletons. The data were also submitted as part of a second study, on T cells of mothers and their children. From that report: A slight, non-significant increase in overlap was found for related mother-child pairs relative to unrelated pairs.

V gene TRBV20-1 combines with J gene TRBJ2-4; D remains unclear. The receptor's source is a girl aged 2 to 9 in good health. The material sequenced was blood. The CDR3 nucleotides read TGCAGTGCTAGAGATCCCGTAAGCCCGAACATTCAGTACTTC. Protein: CSARDPVSPNIQYF.